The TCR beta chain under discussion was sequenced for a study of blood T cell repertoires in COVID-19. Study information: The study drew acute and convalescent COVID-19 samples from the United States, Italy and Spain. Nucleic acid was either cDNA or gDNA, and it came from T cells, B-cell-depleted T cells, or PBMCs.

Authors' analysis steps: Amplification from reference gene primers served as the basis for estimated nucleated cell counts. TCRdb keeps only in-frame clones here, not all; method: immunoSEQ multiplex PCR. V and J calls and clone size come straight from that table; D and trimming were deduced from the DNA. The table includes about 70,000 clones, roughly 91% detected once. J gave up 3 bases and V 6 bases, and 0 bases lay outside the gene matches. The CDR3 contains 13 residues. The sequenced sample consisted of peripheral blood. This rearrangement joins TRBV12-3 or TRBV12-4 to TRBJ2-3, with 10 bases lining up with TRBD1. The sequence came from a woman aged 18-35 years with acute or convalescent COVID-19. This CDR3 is CASRGQGTDTQYF. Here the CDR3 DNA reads TGTGCCAGCAGGGGACAGGGGACAGATACGCAGTATTTT.